This TCR beta chain stems from a study of T cell repertoires in cytomegalovirus infection. Study-wide context: HLA-B-restricted CMV epitopes that are well studied, plus recently identified HLA-C-restricted ones, were used by the study. It can be stated that public TCR beta signatures indicated CMV infection as well as a matching HLA type. Study-wide results and limits: Within the response measured ex vivo, HLA-C-restricted CMV-specific TCR beta clonotypes were dominant.

With respect to this clonotype: Its antigen is unidentified.

Each CDR3 protein gets one entry after TCRdb re-called the reads with MiXCR. The sample comprises about 740,000 distinct CDR3 sequences, about 30% of which are singletons, and 18% rests with the top ten. Sequenced here: cultured PBMCs, sampled from culture after CMV antigen stimulation. The clonotype was recovered from a human donor in good health (CMV status not recorded). Some clones in this sample may be carry-over from other donors' samples.

CDR3 in amino acids: CASSYPAGVPGTDTQYF. Here the CDR3 DNA reads TGTGCCAGCAGTTACCCAGCGGGGGTCCCGGGCACAGATACGCAGTATTTT. The chain combines TRBV6-2 or TRBV6-3 with TRBJ2-3; TRBD2 agrees at 8 bases. The CDR3 has 17 amino acids. With 2 bases clipped from V and 1 base from J, the junction kept 8 bases outside the gene matches. Per germline, CDR1 MNHEY and CDR2 SVGEGT.